The 19 T cell receptor beta chains listed next were all sequenced from one sample in a study of identical twins. TCRdb independently ran MiXCR on the 5' RACE reads; one entry per CDR3 protein. The sample includes roughly 350,000 distinct CDR3 sequences, roughly 12% of them seen just once. The same sample was also used in a study of yellow fever vaccine responses in identical twins.

What was sequenced was CD8+ T cells sorted from blood. These receptors were collected from a woman under 30 in good health.

This clonotype came up a few times. V is TRBV6-1 and J is TRBJ2-1, with 8 positions matching TRBD1. With V trimmed by 6 bases and J by 4 bases, 8 bases remained unmatched. The CDR3 length is 15 residues. In germline, CDR1 is MNHNS, CDR2 SASEGT. CDR3 sequence reads: CASSRWTGMYNEQFF. DNA of the CDR3: TGTGCCAGCAGCCGTTGGACAGGGATGTACAATGAGCAGTTCTTC.

The chain carries TRBV2 and TRBJ2-1; D unclear. Germline CDR1 reads SNHLY; CDR2 reads FYNNEI. V lost 7 bases, J lost 9 bases, and 4 bases lay in between. CDR3 length: 9 residues. CDR3 amino acids: CASTSEQFF. For the CDR3, the DNA is TGTGCCAGCACGAGTGAGCAGTTCTTC.

This clonotype was observed a handful of times. V is TRBV3-1 and J is TRBJ2-7, with unresolved D. The germline V gene encodes CDR1 LGHDT and CDR2 YNNKEL (reference sequence). The CDR3 sequence is 12 residues long. Trimming left V 4 bases short and J 7 bases short, with 11 bases between. The CDR3 DNA is TGTGCCAGCAGCCCGCTCAGTGCAGAGCAGTACTTC. Residues: CASSPLSAEQYF.

The V call is TRBV20-1, the J call TRBJ2-1, with TRBD1 matching over 8 bases. Germline CDR1 reads DFQATT; CDR2 reads SNEGSKA (reference sequence). Germline trimming cut 5 bases from V and 0 bases from J; bases unmatched to any gene: 3. The CDR3 totals 14 residues. The CDR3 region is CSASGGDSYNEQFF. The CDR3 DNA reads as TGCAGTGCTTCAGGGGGCGACTCCTACAATGAGCAGTTCTTC.

The rearrangement joins TRBV9 to TRBJ2-7, with D possibly being TRBD1 (5 bases). The CDR3 contains 15 residues. Trimming took off 4 bases at V and 3 bases at J, with 17 bases between the two ends. Germline V lookup: CDR1 SGDLS, CDR2 YYNGEE. The CDR3 sequence: CASSRTPSYFYEQYF. CDR3 coding DNA: TGTGCCAGCAGCCGGACACCCAGTTACTTCTACGAGCAGTACTTC.

The genes are TRBV4-2 and TRBJ1-2, with D possibly matching TRBD1 (5 bases). In germline, CDR1 is LGHNA, CDR2 YNFKEQ. The V end lost 1 base, the J end lost 1 base, and 19 bases lay between the germline ends. The CDR3 spans 18 residues. CDR3 sequence (DNA): TGTGCCAGCAGCCAAGTCGCAGGACAAGGGAAGATTAACTATGGCTACACCTTC. It codes for CASSQVAGQGKINYGYTF.

This clonotype appeared many times. The chain uses TRBV7-8 and TRBJ2-2; maybe TRBD2 (6 bases). Germline values: CDR1 SGHVS, CDR2 FQNEAQ. This CDR3 comprises 15 residues. The ends were cut back, 5 bases at V and 1 base at J, with 11 bases in the middle. In DNA form, the CDR3 reads TGTGCCAGCAGCCCCAGGAGGGGGAACACCGGGGAGCTGTTTTTT. It yields the protein CASSPRRGNTGELFF.

For the CDR3, the DNA is TGTGCCAGCAGGGGGGGCCTAGCGGGGCCGGGGACCACAGATACGCAGTATTTT. Protein product: CASRGGLAGPGTTDTQYF. J is TRBJ2-3 and V is TRBV12-3 or TRBV12-4; 9 nucleotides match TRBD2. The CDR3 loop spans 18 amino acids. V lost 6 bases to trimming and J lost 2 bases; unmatched junction nucleotides: 15.

The table lists this clonotype with many counts. The CDR3 loop is CSVGTSGYNEQFF. CDR3 sequence (DNA): TGCAGCGTTGGGACTAGCGGGTACAATGAGCAGTTCTTC. V usage is TRBV29-1 and J usage is TRBJ2-1, with 11 positions matching TRBD2. The CDR3 runs to 13 residues. Trimming at V came to 4 bases and at J to 4 bases, leaving 0 bases not matched to a gene. CDR1 is SQVTM and CDR2 is ANQGSEA in the germline V gene.

This CDR3 is CASSARDRSKWDNEQFF. In nucleotides, the CDR3 is TGTGCCAGCAGTGCCCGGGACAGGTCGAAGTGGGACAATGAGCAGTTCTTC. The genes are TRBV12-3 or TRBV12-4 and TRBJ2-1; 8 bases line up with TRBD1. The V and J ends lost 5 bases and 5 bases, in that order; junction bases with no gene match: 14. There are 17 residues in the CDR3.

This sequence joins TRBV4-1 and TRBJ2-7; possible D gene TRBD1, 6 bases. The CDR3 sequence is 16 residues long. Trimming shortened V by 3 bases and J by 3 bases, and 18 bases separated the two germline ends. Germline loops: CDR1 MGHRA, CDR2 YSYEKL. In nucleotides, the CDR3 is TGCGCCAGCAGCCAGCTCGCAGGGGCCTCAAACTACGAGCAGTACTTC. Protein product: CASSQLAGASNYEQYF.

The chain couples TRBV13 to TRBJ2-7, with 7 nucleotides matching TRBD1. Germline V lookup: CDR1 PRHDT, CDR2 FYEKMQ (reference sequence). Losses at the gene ends were 8 bases for V and 5 bases for J; bases not matched to a gene: 9. CDR3 size: 13 residues. The CDR3 bases are TGTGCCAGCGGGACCAGGGGGTTCAACGAGCAGTACTTC. Translation gives CASGTRGFNEQYF.

The V call is TRBV27, the J call TRBJ2-3, with D possibly being TRBD2 (6 bases). This CDR3 is 13 amino acids long. The V gene lost 8 bases and the J gene lost 4 bases, with 13 bases spanning the gap. The germline CDR1 and CDR2 sequences are MNHEY and SMNVEV (reference sequence). DNA of the CDR3: TGTGCCAGCGGATTGCCGGGGGCAGATACGCAGTATTTT. It codes for CASGLPGADTQYF.

This clonotype was seen more than once but under ten times. The V gene is TRBV9, the J gene TRBJ2-5; D is ambiguous. CDR1 is SGDLS and CDR2 is YYNGEE in the germline V gene. The CDR3 has 13 residues. The V gene lost 0 bases and the J gene lost 2 bases, with 5 bases spanning the gap. CDR3 bases: TGTGCCAGCAGCGTAGTCCCACAAGAGACCCAGTACTTC. As protein: CASSVVPQETQYF.

This clonotype was detected many times. The chain combines TRBV24-1 with TRBJ2-1; 9 positions match TRBD1. The CDR3 contains 15 residues. Per germline, CDR1 KGHDR and CDR2 SFDVKD. V lost 7 bases and J lost 3; bases outside the gene matches: 6. The CDR3 bases are TGTGCCACCAGATCGCGGGGACAGGGCTACAATGAGCAGTTCTTC. Residues: CATRSRGQGYNEQFF.

This clonotype turned up a few times. The chain has TRBV28 and TRBJ2-5, with 8 bases aligning to TRBD2. The CDR3 extends over 15 amino acids. Germline lookup yields CDR1 MDHEN and CDR2 SYDVKM. Unmatched junction bases numbered 4, after V lost 4 bases and J lost 0 bases. The CDR3 sequence is CASSSPGLDQETQYF. Here the CDR3 DNA reads TGTGCCAGCAGTTCCCCGGGACTAGACCAAGAGACCCAGTACTTC.

This clonotype was recorded a few times. The V call is TRBV9, the J call TRBJ2-1; D unclear. V was pared by 3 bases and J by 8 bases, with 12 bases between. The CDR3 has 13 residues. CDR1 and CDR2 (germline): SGDLS, YYNGEE. The CDR3 nucleotides are TGTGCCAGCAGCGCCGGAATGGTGGATGAGCAGTTCTTC. It translates to CASSAGMVDEQFF.

A few counts support this clonotype. The chain has TRBV12-3 or TRBV12-4 and TRBJ2-1, with 14 bases identical to TRBD2. After removal of 1 base from V and 8 bases from J, the junction contained 7 bases not matched to a gene. The CDR3 totals 17 residues. The CDR3 DNA sequence: TGTGCCAGCAGTTTAGGGGTTGGACTAGCGGGGGGATATGAGCAGTTCTTC. Encoded protein: CASSLGVGLAGGYEQFF.

The J gene is TRBJ2-6, the V gene TRBV6-1, with D perhaps given as TRBD1 or TRBD2 (5 bases each). CDR3 length: 15 amino acids. Trimming took off 8 bases at V and 0 bases at J, with 11 bases between the two ends. Germline assignment: CDR1 MNHNS and CDR2 SASEGT. Here the CDR3 DNA reads TGTGCCAGCGGGACGGCGCTCTCTGGGGCCAACGTCCTGACTTTC. The encoded protein is CASGTALSGANVLTF.